Presented here are 15 T cell receptor beta chains from one specimen sequenced in a study of T cells in Graves' hyperthyroidism and ophthalmopathy. What was amplified from RNA transcripts were TCR beta CDR3 regions. The HTBI primer set was used in a first-round RT-PCR of the TCR CDR3. TCRdb recomputed calls from the multiplex PCR reads with MiXCR, one row per CDR3 protein. The sample consists of about 480,000 distinct CDR3 sequences, 13% to 15% of them appearing once. Sequenced sample: blood. These receptors were taken from a woman younger than 35 with Graves' hyperthyroidism.

The rearrangement joins TRBV28 to TRBJ2-4; no reliable D call. Trimming took off 5 bases at V and 0 bases at J, with 8 bases between the two ends. Germline CDR1 is MDHEN and CDR2 is SYDVKM. The CDR3 is 14 residues long. The CDR3 reads CASSGAPAKNIQYF. The CDR3 coding sequence is TGTGCCAGCAGTGGTGCCCCAGCCAAAAACATTCAGTACTTC.

V and J are TRBV6-1 and TRBJ2-3; unclear D gene. V gave up 5 bases and J gave up 5 bases, with 8 bases separating them. CDR3 length: 12 amino acids. CDR1 and CDR2 (germline): MNHNS, SASEGT. The DNA for the CDR3 is TGTGCCAGCAGTACCCCTTTAGATACGCAGTATTTT. Its protein product is CASSTPLDTQYF.

A word on this clonotype: Possible read error: a much larger clone is one base away. The rearrangement uses TRBV9 and TRBJ2-7; 8 bases map to TRBD2. Germline V gene lookup returns CDR1 SGDLS and CDR2 YYNGEE. This CDR3 is built from 15 residues. Trimming cost V 3 bases and J 3 bases; bases outside gene matches: 8. CDR3 bases: TGTGCCAGCAGCGGGCGGCAAGGGACTAGCTACGAGCAGTACGTC. Amino acid sequence: CASSGRQGTSYEQYV.

This clonotype was seen a handful of times. The chain's CDR3 is CSVVLAPGGYTF. The CDR3 DNA reads as TGCAGCGTTGTTTTGGCCCCGGGGGGCTACACCTTC. V and J are TRBV29-1 and TRBJ1-2; D ambiguous. CDR3 length: 12 residues. Trimming removed 4 bases at V and 8 bases at J, with 14 bases between. Germline V gene sequence: CDR1 SQVTM, CDR2 ANQGSEA.

This clonotype was recorded only once. As the CDR3 is not closed by the conserved phenylalanine or tryptophan, this likely results from a read error. This rearrangement joins TRBV4-2 to TRBJ2-2; D may be TRBD2 (6 bases). The CDR3 runs to 17 residues. In germline, CDR1 is LGHNA, CDR2 YNFKEQ. Here the CDR3 reads CAGSQRAGFANTGELFS. The CDR3 region has the DNA TGTGCCGGCAGCCAGCGGGCGGGGTTCGCGAACACCGGGGAGCTGTTTTCT.

This clonotype has a count of ten or more. The chain employs TRBV19 and TRBJ2-7, with TRBD1 matching over 7 bases. V lost 9 bases to trimming and J lost 3 bases; unmatched junction nucleotides: 2. CDR1 is LNHDA and CDR2 is SQIVND in the germline V gene (reference sequence). This CDR3 has 11 amino acids. The CDR3 here is CASRQGYEQYF. The CDR3 DNA sequence: TGTGCCAGCAGACAGGGCTACGAGCAGTACTTC.

This clonotype was detected ten times or more. The chain combines TRBV18 with TRBJ2-3; either TRBD1 or TRBD2 may supply D (5 bases each). Trimming took off 2 bases at V and 2 bases at J, with 17 bases between the two ends. Looked up from germline, CDR1 is KGHSH and CDR2 is LQKENI. The CDR3 is 17 residues long. CDR3 bases: TGTGCCAGCTCACCAGTAGGCGAGGGACCCTCCACAGATACGCAGTATTTT. Translating it yields CASSPVGEGPSTDTQYF.

The sample holds many counts of this clonotype. The chain uses TRBV18 and TRBJ1-1; D remains ambiguous. In germline, CDR1 is KGHSH, CDR2 LQKENI. The CDR3 extends over 11 amino acids. V lost 6 bases, J lost 7 bases, and 9 bases lay in between. The CDR3 nucleotides are TGTGCCAGCTCCCCGGACGGTGAAGCTTTCTTT. Residues: CASSPDGEAFF.

This clonotype was counted at least ten times. This rearrangement joins TRBV5-5 to TRBJ2-1; D remains ambiguous. Trimming took off 0 bases at V and 3 bases at J, with 7 bases between the two ends. Looked up from germline, CDR1 is SGHKS and CDR2 is YYEKEE (reference sequence). The CDR3 is 14 residues long. For the CDR3, the DNA is TGTGCCAGCAGCTTGGCGGTCAGCTACAATGAGCAGTTCTTC. Translated, it gives CASSLAVSYNEQFF.

Ten or more counts support this clonotype. The genes are TRBV18 and TRBJ2-2; D possibly corresponds to TRBD2 (5 bases). V lost 1 base and J 2 bases, leaving 11 bases between the germline ends. Germline CDR1 KGHSH, CDR2 LQKENI. The CDR3 is 16 amino acids. CDR3 sequence (DNA): TGTGCCAGCTCACCACTTCCAGCGGCAAACACCGGGGAGCTGTTTTTT. Residues: CASSPLPAANTGELFF.

This clonotype was recorded many times. The J gene is TRBJ1-1, the V gene TRBV12-3 or TRBV12-4; D is perhaps TRBD1 (6 bases). The CDR3 totals 13 residues. The V and J ends lost 10 bases and 4 bases respectively, with 16 bases between them. The CDR3 DNA is TGTGCCACGGAGGGGGAGTGGGGCACTGAAGCTTTCTTT. Protein sequence: CATEGEWGTEAFF.

In its sample, this clonotype was seen many times. The chain combines TRBV10-3 with TRBJ2-5; D is perhaps TRBD2 (5 bases). Germline V gives CDR1 ENHRY, CDR2 SYGVKD. V lost 3 bases to trimming and J lost 5 bases, with 13 bases between them. This CDR3 has 14 amino acids. CDR3 bases: TGTGCCATCAGTGATGGGCTAGAGGGTGAGACCCAGTACTTC. It yields the protein CAISDGLEGETQYF.

Remarks on this clonotype: Its ends do not fully match the called genes, so a read error is possible. The chain has TRBV12-3 or TRBV12-4 and TRBJ2-5; D may be TRBD2 (5 bases). The CDR3 contains 12 residues. CDR3: CASGRGKETQCF. The CDR3 DNA follows: TGTGCCAGCGGGAGAGGAAAAGAGACCCAGTGCTTC.

Notes on this clonotype: An end of the junction differs from the germline gene, which may be a read error. V usage is TRBV11-2 and J usage is TRBJ2-3, with D maybe TRBD2 (6 bases). The CDR3 runs to 13 residues. CDR1 and CDR2 from the germline V gene are SGHAT and FQNNGV. The CDR3 sequence is CSSGTAGGGLKYF. CDR3 DNA sequence: TGTTCCAGCGGCACCGCCGGGGGAGGACTAAAGTATTTT. Looking up the rest from reference TRBV11-2 and TRBJ2-3 gives the full variable domain: EAGVAQSPRYKIIEKRQSVAFWCNPISGHATLYWYQQILGQGPKLLIQFQNNGVVDDSQLPKDRFSAERLKGVDSTLKIQPAKLEDSAVYLCSSGTAGGGLKYFGPGTRLTVL.

The J gene is TRBJ2-3, the V gene TRBV4-2; D call uncertain. Germline CDR1 reads LGHNA; CDR2 reads YNFKEQ. Between the trimmed V and J ends, which lost 0 bases and 5 bases, there was a span of 15 bases. There are 16 residues in the CDR3. DNA of the CDR3: TGTGCCAGCAGCCAAGATCTTTTGGAGATTGGAGATACGCAGTATTTT. Encoded protein: CASSQDLLEIGDTQYF.